These T cell receptor beta chains were read from a single sample in a study of cytomegalovirus exposure and HLA in healthy donors. Sequencing used immunoSEQ multiplex PCR; TCRdb keeps in-frame clones, though not all of them. The table shows a few hundred thousand clones, with approximately 79% occurring only once. Sequencing input: PBMCs. The receptors come from a man aged 18 to 29 in good health and CMV-seronegative. The CDR3 runs from the conserved cysteine through the conserved F or W. Each record gives: V gene, clone size, J gene, D gene, CDR3 DNA, CDR3 protein. A D gene is named only where the DNA matches it firmly. Clone size appears in some rows only: once, few, many, or a class for an expanded clone.

v_call: TRBV7-2; clone_size: NA; j_call: TRBJ1-1; d_call: NA; cdr3_nt: TGTGCCAGCAGCCCCTGGGGGGTTGAAGCTTTCTTT; cdr3_aa: CASSPWGVEAFF
v_call: TRBV10-3; clone_size: NA; j_call: TRBJ2-7; d_call: TRBD1; cdr3_nt: TGTGCCATCGGGACAGGGGGAACTCAAGAGCAGTACTTC; cdr3_aa: CAIGTGGTQEQYF
v_call: TRBV7-3; clone_size: NA; j_call: TRBJ1-1; d_call: NA; cdr3_nt: TGTGCCAGCAGCCAGCGTCGAAACACTGAAGCTTTCTTT; cdr3_aa: CASSQRRNTEAFF
v_call: TRBV9; clone_size: NA; j_call: TRBJ1-5; d_call: NA; cdr3_nt: TGTGCCAGCAGCGTAGATCCGGGGGGCGCCCAGCCCCAGCATTTT; cdr3_aa: CASSVDPGGAQPQHF
v_call: TRBV9; clone_size: NA; j_call: TRBJ1-1; d_call: NA; cdr3_nt: TGTGCCAGCAGCGTAGGTTCGAGGAGGAGCACTTCTGAAGCTTTCTTT; cdr3_aa: CASSVGSRRSTSEAFF
v_call: TRBV13; clone_size: NA; j_call: TRBJ1-1; d_call: NA; cdr3_nt: TGTGCCAGCAGCTTAGGCAGGGGAACTGAAGCTTTCTTT; cdr3_aa: CASSLGRGTEAFF
v_call: TRBV7-9; clone_size: once; j_call: TRBJ1-3; d_call: TRBD1; cdr3_nt: TGTGCCAGCAGCTTAAGTGGACAGGCTGGAAACACCATATATTTT; cdr3_aa: CASSLSGQAGNTIYF
v_call: TRBV7-3; clone_size: NA; j_call: TRBJ2-7; d_call: NA; cdr3_nt: TGTGCCAGCAGCTTAAGCTCTAGGGCAGGGGATTCCTACGAGCAGTACTTC; cdr3_aa: CASSLSSRAGDSYEQYF
v_call: TRBV30; clone_size: NA; j_call: TRBJ2-5; d_call: TRBD2; cdr3_nt: TGTGCCTGGAGTGTTATGTGGCTAGCGGGGGATCAAGAGACCCAGTACTTC; cdr3_aa: CAWSVMWLAGDQETQYF
v_call: TRBV6-5; clone_size: NA; j_call: TRBJ2-1; d_call: NA; cdr3_nt: TGTGCCAGCAGTTACACACTAGGTTACAATGAGCAGTTCTTC; cdr3_aa: CASSYTLGYNEQFF
v_call: TRBV9; clone_size: NA; j_call: TRBJ2-7; d_call: TRBD1; cdr3_nt: TGTGCCAGCAGCTCCAGGACAGGCTCCTACGAGCAGTACTTC; cdr3_aa: CASSSRTGSYEQYF
v_call: TRBV30; clone_size: NA; j_call: TRBJ2-7; d_call: TRBD2; cdr3_nt: TGTGCCTGGAGTACCTCAGCGGGATCCTTCTACGAGCAGTACTTC; cdr3_aa: CAWSTSAGSFYEQYF
v_call: TRBV5-6; clone_size: NA; j_call: TRBJ1-2; d_call: TRBD1; cdr3_nt: TGTGCCAGCAGCTGGGGACAGGTCAACTATGGCTACACCTTC; cdr3_aa: CASSWGQVNYGYTF
v_call: TRBV5-1; clone_size: NA; j_call: TRBJ2-7; d_call: TRBD2; cdr3_nt: TGCGCCAGCAGCTTGGAACGGGACTACTCCTACGAGCAGTACTTC; cdr3_aa: CASSLERDYSYEQYF
v_call: TRBV7-2; clone_size: few; j_call: TRBJ1-5; d_call: TRBD1; cdr3_nt: TGTGCCAGCAGCCCCAGGGGACAGGCCTATCAGCCCCAGCATTTT; cdr3_aa: CASSPRGQAYQPQHF
v_call: TRBV27; clone_size: NA; j_call: TRBJ1-1; d_call: TRBD1; cdr3_nt: TGTGCCAGCACCTCCGCCGGTAACAGGGGGGAGACTGAAGCTTTCTTT; cdr3_aa: CASTSAGNRGETEAFF
v_call: TRBV4-1; clone_size: NA; j_call: TRBJ2-3; d_call: NA; cdr3_nt: TGCGCCAGCAGCCAGGGCGCAGATACGCAGTATTTT; cdr3_aa: CASSQGADTQYF
v_call: TRBV5-4; clone_size: few; j_call: TRBJ1-2; d_call: NA; cdr3_nt: TGTGCCAGCAGCCAAGATGGCGGGGGCAGGGCGACTCGAGGCTACACCTTC; cdr3_aa: CASSQDGGGRATRGYTF
v_call: TRBV4-3; clone_size: few; j_call: TRBJ1-6; d_call: TRBD1; cdr3_nt: TGCGCCAGCAGCCAAGAGTGGGACAGTAATTCACCCCTCCACTTT; cdr3_aa: CASSQEWDSNSPLHF
v_call: TRBV30; clone_size: NA; j_call: TRBJ1-2; d_call: NA; cdr3_nt: TGTGCCTGGAGTGTGGCGGCGAGTGGCTATGGCTACACCTTC; cdr3_aa: CAWSVAASGYGYTF
v_call: TRBV19; clone_size: NA; j_call: TRBJ2-3; d_call: NA; cdr3_nt: TGTGCCAGTAGTATAGGGCACACAGATACGCAGTATTTT; cdr3_aa: CASSIGHTDTQYF
v_call: TRBV14; clone_size: NA; j_call: TRBJ2-3; d_call: TRBD2; cdr3_nt: TGTGCCAGCAGCCAAGAACGGGGGGAAAGCACAGATACGCAGTATTTT; cdr3_aa: CASSQERGESTDTQYF
v_call: TRBV7-2; clone_size: NA; j_call: TRBJ2-3; d_call: TRBD2; cdr3_nt: TGTGCCAGCAGCTTAGCCTCTAGCGGGAACACAGATACGCAGTATTTT; cdr3_aa: CASSLASSGNTDTQYF
v_call: TRBV11-1; clone_size: NA; j_call: TRBJ1-2; d_call: NA; cdr3_nt: TGTGCCAGCAGCTTACTCGACTTTTATGGCTACACCTTC; cdr3_aa: CASSLLDFYGYTF
v_call: TRBV5-4; clone_size: few; j_call: TRBJ2-7; d_call: NA; cdr3_nt: TGTGCCAGCAGCCCGGACAACTCCTACGAGCAGTACTTC; cdr3_aa: CASSPDNSYEQYF
v_call: TRBV5-1; clone_size: NA; j_call: TRBJ2-5; d_call: TRBD2; cdr3_nt: TGCGCCAGCAGCTTGGGCAGGGAGGGAGAGACCCAGTACTTC; cdr3_aa: CASSLGREGETQYF
v_call: TRBV6-5; clone_size: NA; j_call: TRBJ2-7; d_call: TRBD2; cdr3_nt: TGTGCCAGCAGTATAGCGGGAGGGCCCACCGAGCAGTACTTC; cdr3_aa: CASSIAGGPTEQYF
v_call: TRBV7-2; clone_size: NA; j_call: TRBJ2-7; d_call: TRBD1; cdr3_nt: TGTGCCAGCAGCCAGGCGGGCAGGGGGCGGAAAAACGAGCAGTACTTC; cdr3_aa: CASSQAGRGRKNEQYF
v_call: TRBV5-5; clone_size: NA; j_call: TRBJ1-3; d_call: NA; cdr3_nt: TGTGCCAGCAAGGACAGCCTGACCTCTGGAAACACCATATATTTT; cdr3_aa: CASKDSLTSGNTIYF
v_call: TRBV11-3; clone_size: NA; j_call: TRBJ2-3; d_call: NA; cdr3_nt: TGTGCCAGCAGCTTAGATCTATCCGTCACAGATACGCAGTATTTT; cdr3_aa: CASSLDLSVTDTQYF
v_call: TRBV9; clone_size: NA; j_call: TRBJ1-1; d_call: NA; cdr3_nt: TGTGCCAGCAGCGTAGACCTGGGGGGAAACACTGAAGCTTTCTTT; cdr3_aa: CASSVDLGGNTEAFF
v_call: TRBV7-3; clone_size: NA; j_call: TRBJ2-7; d_call: TRBD1; cdr3_nt: TGTGCCAGCAGCCCCCCGTTTCCTCCGGGACAGAGCTCCTACGAGCAGTACTTC; cdr3_aa: CASSPPFPPGQSSYEQYF
v_call: TRBV7-2; clone_size: NA; j_call: TRBJ1-6; d_call: NA; cdr3_nt: TGTGCCAGCAGCTTACAGGGTGATTCACCCCTCCACTTT; cdr3_aa: CASSLQGDSPLHF